The sequence of this TCR beta chain was determined in a study of tumor-infiltrating lymphocytes in primary liver carcinoma. In regard to this clonotype: What it recognizes is unknown.

Study results and caveats: The use of bulk unsorted samples meant that CD4+ and CD8+ repertoires were not compared. Lesser overlap characterized tumor-adjacent and tumor-blood pairs relative to tumor region pairs. Blood fell significantly below tumors in its top-250-clone fraction (p = 0.039).

TCR beta cDNA was reverse-transcribed from about 0.45 ug of total RNA. The reaction used a constant-region primer and ProtoScript II reverse transcriptase. Three nested multiplex PCR rounds, a slightly modified ARM-PCR method, built the TCR beta libraries. The first two PCR rounds used TRBV1-TRBV30 primers with a Cbeta primer, approximately 10 cycles each. MiXCR was run by TCRdb on the multiplex PCR reads, yielding one entry per CDR3 protein. The sample has 190,000 or so distinct CDR3 sequences, roughly two thirds seen once; the top ten hold around 7.1%. The source of the blood RNA was unsorted whole blood, and germline DNA was extracted as well. The length of the CDR3 is 12 residues.

This chain connects TRBV12-2 to TRBJ2-5. TRBV12-2 is listed as a pseudogene. The specimen sequenced was peripheral blood. The receptor's source is a woman aged 55-70 years with primary liver carcinoma and hepatitis B virus infection. The CDR3 region has the DNA TGTGCAAGTCGCTCGACCCCAGAGACCCAGTACTTC. This translates into CASRSTPETQYF.